The 18 T cell receptor beta chains presented below share a single source sample, sequenced in a study of T cells in Graves' hyperthyroidism and ophthalmopathy. Regions amplified from RNA transcripts were the TCR beta CDR3 regions. The TCR CDR3 first-round RT-PCR relied on the HTBI primer set. TCRdb reanalysed the multiplex PCR reads using MiXCR and keeps one entry per CDR3 protein. The sample includes around 480,000 distinct CDR3 sequences, around 14% of them seen just once. The sequencing sample was made of blood. All receptors come from a woman under 30 with Graves' hyperthyroidism.

This clonotype appeared many times. The rearrangement uses TRBV6-1 and TRBJ2-3, with TRBD1 as a possible D gene (5 bases). V lost 7 bases and J 6 bases, leaving 17 bases between the germline ends. The V gene's germline CDR1 is MNHNS and CDR2 SASEGT. The CDR3 covers 14 residues. This CDR3 reads CASKTAFVGDTQYF. The CDR3, as DNA: TGTGCCAGCAAGACAGCGTTCGTGGGGGATACGCAGTATTTT.

Many counts were recorded for this clonotype. CDR3 in amino acids: CASSQGTLNTEAFF. The CDR3 coding sequence is TGTGCCAGCAGTCAGGGAACATTGAACACTGAAGCTTTCTTT. V usage is TRBV6-1 and J usage is TRBJ1-1; weak D call: TRBD1 (5 bases). The germline V gene encodes CDR1 MNHNS and CDR2 SASEGT. Trimming removed 5 bases from V and 0 bases from J, with 10 bases in between. The CDR3 sequence is 14 residues long.

This clonotype was seen repeatedly, ten times or more. The chain uses TRBV12-3 or TRBV12-4 and TRBJ1-4; 9 positions match TRBD1. The CDR3 length is 13 residues. V shed 4 bases, J shed 10 bases, and the junction held 4 bases outside the gene matches. In nucleotides, the CDR3 is TGTGCCAGCAGTTGGGACAGGGCTGGAAAACTGTTTTTT. Protein: CASSWDRAGKLFF.

This clonotype showed up many times. DNA for the CDR3: TGCAGCGTTGAGGGGGGAGCCAAAAACATTCAGTACTTC. Its translation is CSVEGGAKNIQYF. The rearrangement links TRBV29-1 to TRBJ2-4; TRBD2 might be the D (6 bases). The CDR3 is 13 amino acids. Germline assignment: CDR1 SQVTM and CDR2 ANQGSEA. V was clipped by 3 bases and J by 0 bases, with 6 bases between them.

This clonotype was seen more than once but under ten times. This chain joins TRBV30 and TRBJ1-5; maybe TRBD1 (6 bases). Looked up from germline, CDR1 is GTSNPN and CDR2 is SVGIG (reference sequence). Trimming cost V 0 bases and J 3 bases, with 12 bases left between them. The CDR3 has 15 amino acids. The CDR3 DNA reads TGTGCCTGGAGTGTACGGGGACACGTCAATCAGCCCCAGCATTTT. Its translation: CAWSVRGHVNQPQHF. The whole variable domain, remainder taken from reference TRBV30 and TRBJ1-5, is SQTIHQWPATLVQPVGSPLSLECTVEGTSNPNLYWYRQAAGRGLQLLFYSVGIGQISSEVPQNLSASRPQDRQFILSSKKLLLSDSGFYLCAWSVRGHVNQPQHFGDGTRLSIL.

Regarding this clonotype: A much larger clonotype is one base distant, so this may be a read error. V and J are TRBV6-2 or TRBV6-3 and TRBJ2-3, with D maybe TRBD1 (5 bases). Trimming stripped 5 bases from V and 4 bases from J, with 19 bases between. Germline V CDR1 and CDR2: MNHEY, SVGEGT. The CDR3 contains 16 residues. The CDR3 DNA is TGTGCCAGCAGTGGTGGGGCCACAAGAAGGGCAGATACGCAGTATTTT. Translation: CASSGGATRRADTQYF.

The gene calls are TRBV7-3 and TRBJ2-1; D may be TRBD2 (6 bases). Trimming shortened V by 4 bases and J by 8 bases, and 15 bases separated the two germline ends. The CDR3 has 14 residues. Germline V gene lookup returns CDR1 SGHTA and CDR2 FQGTGA. The CDR3: CASSSGGGEYEQFF. In DNA, the CDR3 is TGTGCCAGCAGCTCCGGCGGAGGGGAGTATGAGCAGTTCTTC.

This clonotype has only one observation. The chain is built from TRBV30 and TRBJ2-1; 7 nucleotides align to TRBD2. The CDR3 is made up of 15 amino acids. CDR1 is GTSNPN and CDR2 is SVGIG in the germline V gene (reference sequence). V dropped 3 bases and J dropped 4; count of bases not matched to a gene: 9. This chain's CDR3 is CAWRGSSGSYNEQFF. CDR3 DNA: TGTGCCTGGAGGGGGTCTAGCGGATCATACAATGAGCAGTTCTTC.

This clonotype was recorded many times. This chain connects TRBV2 to TRBJ2-7, with 11 positions matching TRBD1. V lost 4 bases and J lost 3; bases outside the gene matches: 2. CDR1 is SNHLY, CDR2 FYNNEI, per germline. CDR3 length: 14 amino acids. The CDR3 protein is CASSVGTGGYEQYF. CDR3 bases: TGTGCCAGCAGTGTGGGGACAGGGGGCTACGAGCAGTACTTC.

This clonotype was counted a few times. The chain joins TRBV30 to TRBJ2-7; D call uncertain. The germline V and J ends were trimmed by 3 bases and 5 bases, with 8 bases remaining between them. The CDR3 contains 11 residues. Germline V gene lookup returns CDR1 GTSNPN and CDR2 SVGIG (reference sequence). CDR3 region: CAWSRYHEQYF. CDR3 sequence (DNA): TGTGCCTGGAGCAGGTACCACGAGCAGTACTTC. The full variable domain, its missing parts supplied by reference TRBV30 and TRBJ2-7, is SQTIHQWPATLVQPVGSPLSLECTVEGTSNPNLYWYRQAAGRGLQLLFYSVGIGQISSEVPQNLSASRPQDRQFILSSKKLLLSDSGFYLCAWSRYHEQYFGPGTRLTVT.

This clonotype was counted ten times or more. As DNA, the CDR3 is TGTGCCAGCAGCCGAGGACAGGTTAGGGGATATGGCTACACCTTC. Protein sequence: CASSRGQVRGYGYTF. The chain employs TRBV3-1 and TRBJ1-2, with 7 bases identical to TRBD1. Germline CDR1 LGHDT, CDR2 YNNKEL (reference sequence). J was trimmed by 5 bases and V by 4 bases; bases with no gene match: 10. The CDR3 loop spans 15 amino acids.

In this sample, this clonotype turned up many times. V gene TRBV25-1 combines with J gene TRBJ2-5; D is unclear. V shed 2 bases and J shed 1 base, with 14 bases lying between them. CDR1 is MGHDK, CDR2 SYGVNS, per germline. The CDR3 spans 16 residues. The CDR3 coding sequence is TGTGCCAGCAGTGAAAAAATCACTTCTCTCCAAGAGACCCAGTACTTC. This sequence encodes CASSEKITSLQETQYF.

This clonotype was picked up one time. One junction end does not reproduce the germline sequence, and a read error may be involved. This chain uses TRBV20-1 with TRBJ1-5; tentative D call: TRBD1 (6 bases). Germline CDR1 and CDR2: DFQATT and SNEGSKA (reference sequence). The CDR3 consists of 15 residues. The CDR3 loop reads CSAVDRTYSDQPQHF. The CDR3 coding sequence is TGCAGTGCCGTTGACAGGACCTATAGCGATCAGCCCCAGCATTTT.

This clonotype occurred many times. The gene calls are TRBV12-5 and TRBJ2-3, with TRBD2 matching over 9 bases. Looked up from germline, CDR1 is LGHNT and CDR2 is FRNRAP. The CDR3 consists of 16 residues. Losses at the gene ends were 5 bases for V and 4 bases for J; bases not matched to a gene: 10. CDR3 nucleotides: TGTGCTAGTGGTCCCATCCTAGCGGGACTCGCAGATACGCAGTATTTT. Its translation is CASGPILAGLADTQYF.

Comments on this clonotype: This clone may be a read error of a much larger clone one base away. The chain links TRBV27 to TRBJ1-1; possibly TRBD1 for D (5 bases). The CDR3 length is 15 residues. Trimming removed 11 bases at V and 2 bases at J, with 21 bases between. Germline V gene sequence: CDR1 MNHEY, CDR2 SMNVEV (reference sequence). The CDR3 DNA sequence: TGTGCCGGCAATAAACGGGGCACAGGCAACACTGAAGCTTTCTTT. Protein product: CAGNKRGTGNTEAFF.

This clonotype was found many times. This chain joins TRBV11-2 and TRBJ2-1; no firm D call. V was shortened by 7 bases and J by 0 bases, with 16 bases between the two germline ends. The length of the CDR3 is 16 residues. Germline CDR1 reads SGHAT; CDR2 reads FQNNGV. The CDR3 region has the DNA TGTGCCAGCATCTTGCAGGTTAGGAGCTCCTACAATGAGCAGTTCTTC. As protein: CASILQVRSSYNEQFF.

This clonotype came up many times. V and J are TRBV7-2 and TRBJ2-1; weak D call: TRBD2 (5 bases). V gave up 2 bases and J gave up 8 bases, with 13 bases separating them. CDR3 size: 14 residues. The germline gives CDR1 SGHTA, CDR2 FQGNSA. The CDR3 coding sequence is TGTGCCAGCAGCTTAAGGCGGGCTGAAGATGAGCAGTTCTTC. Its translation is CASSLRRAEDEQFF.

This clonotype has a count of ten or more. V is TRBV14 and J is TRBJ1-1; D is possibly TRBD1 (6 bases). CDR3 length equals 13 residues. V lost 0 bases to trimming and J lost 9 bases, with 11 bases between them. CDR1 is SGHDN and CDR2 is FVKESK in the germline V gene. CDR3 sequence: CASSQDIGTKAFF. Here the CDR3 DNA reads TGTGCCAGCAGCCAAGATATTGGGACAAAAGCTTTCTTT. Looking up the rest from reference TRBV14 and TRBJ1-1 gives the full variable domain: EAGVTQFPSHSVIEKGQTVTLRCDPISGHDNLYWYRRVMGKEIKFLLHFVKESKQDESGMPNNRFLAERTGGTYSTLKVQPAELEDSGVYFCASSQDIGTKAFFGQGTRLTVV.